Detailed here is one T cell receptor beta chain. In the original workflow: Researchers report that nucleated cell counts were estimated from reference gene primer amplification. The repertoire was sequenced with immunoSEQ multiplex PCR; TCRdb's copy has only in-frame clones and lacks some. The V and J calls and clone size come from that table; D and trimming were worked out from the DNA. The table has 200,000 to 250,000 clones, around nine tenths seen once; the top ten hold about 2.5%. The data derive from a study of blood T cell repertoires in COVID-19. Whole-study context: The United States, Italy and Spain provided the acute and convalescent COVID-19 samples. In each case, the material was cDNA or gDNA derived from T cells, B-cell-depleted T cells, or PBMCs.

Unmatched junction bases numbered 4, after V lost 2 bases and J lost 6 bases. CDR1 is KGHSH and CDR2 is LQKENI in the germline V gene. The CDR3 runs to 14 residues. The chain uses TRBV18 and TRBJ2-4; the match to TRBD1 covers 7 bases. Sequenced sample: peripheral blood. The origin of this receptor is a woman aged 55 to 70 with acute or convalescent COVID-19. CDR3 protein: CASSPDRATNIQYF. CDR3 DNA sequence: TGTGCCAGCTCACCAGACAGGGCGACAAACATTCAGTACTTC.